Listed below are T cell receptor beta chains from one sample, sequenced in a study of T cell changes during pregnancy in multiple sclerosis. Profiled with immunoSEQ multiplex PCR; TCRdb holds only in-frame clones, not every one. The profile shows 80,000 to 100,000 clones, 91% of them singletons. The sample here was peripheral blood, taken after pregnancy. The receptors shown here come from a female donor in good health, enrolled as a control in a pregnancy study. CDR3s include the opening cysteine and the closing phenylalanine or tryptophan. The D gene is left open where the match is weak. Expanded clones are given a class, and other clones once, few, many or no size at all.

TRBV4-2	TRBJ1-1	NA	NA	TGTGCCAGCAGCCAATTTTATAGAAACACTGAAGCTTTCTTT	CASSQFYRNTEAFF
TRBV4-1	TRBJ1-2	NA	NA	TGCGCCAGCAGCCAAGATCTGGCCCGGGAGTACTTC	CASSQDLAREYF
TRBV10-3	TRBJ2-1	TRBD2	NA	TGTGCCGTCCAGGGCTCGCTCACTAGCGGGGAATTCAATGAGCAGTTCTTC	CAVQGSLTSGEFNEQFF
TRBV5-4	TRBJ1-2	NA	few	TGTGCCAGCAGCTTGGCAGGGATAGATGGCTACACCTTC	CASSLAGIDGYTF
TRBV5-6	TRBJ1-1	TRBD1	NA	TGTGCCAGCAGCTTGGATCAGGGACAGGTGAACACTGAAGCTTTCTTT	CASSLDQGQVNTEAFF
TRBV6-5	TRBJ1-2	NA	NA	TGTGCCAGCCGGATAGGTGGAGGGCAGAACTATGGCTACACCTTC	CASRIGGGQNYGYTF
TRBV4-1	TRBJ2-4	TRBD2	NA	TGCGCCAGCAGCCCAGGCCGGGGGGGGAACATTCAGTACTTC	CASSPGRGGNIQYF
TRBV27	TRBJ2-7	NA	NA	TGTGCCAGCAGCGGGGCGGGGCGGTACGAGCAGTACTTC	CASSGAGRYEQYF
TRBV28	TRBJ1-5	TRBD1	NA	TGTGCCAGCAGTTCCGGGTGGACAGGGGGCGAACAGCCCCAGCATTTT	CASSSGWTGGEQPQHF
TRBV7-9	TRBJ1-2	TRBD1	NA	TGTGCCAGCAGCACTAGGACAGGGGTCCTCTATGGCTACACCTTC	CASSTRTGVLYGYTF
TRBV19	TRBJ2-7	TRBD2	NA	TGTGCCAGTAGTATGGTAGCGGGGCACTACGAGCAGTACTTC	CASSMVAGHYEQYF
TRBV11-2	TRBJ2-7	TRBD1	once	TGTGCCAGCAGCCCGAGGGGGCAGCTATACGAGCAGTACTTC	CASSPRGQLYEQYF
TRBV2	TRBJ2-7	NA	NA	TGTGCCAGCACCTCTGTGAGCTCCTACGAGCAGTACTTC	CASTSVSSYEQYF
TRBV5-1	TRBJ2-1	NA	NA	TGCGCCAGCAGCTTGGGGGGGGGCGGGCCGAGCTCCTACAATGAGCAGTTCTTC	CASSLGGGGPSSYNEQFF
TRBV7-2	TRBJ2-5	TRBD1	once	TGTGCCAGCAGCTGGACAGGGGTGGGGGAGACCCAGTACTTC	CASSWTGVGETQYF
TRBV6-1	TRBJ2-5	NA	NA	TGTGCCAGCCTCGGGGGACAAGAGACCCAGTACTTC	CASLGGQETQYF
TRBV5-1	TRBJ2-2	NA	NA	TGCGCCAGCAGCTTATGGGCAGGGGATCCCACCGGGGAGCTGTTTTTT	CASSLWAGDPTGELFF
TRBV11-2	TRBJ2-7	NA	NA	TGTGCCAGCAGCTTAGTCGACACCTACTCCTACGAGCAGTACTTC	CASSLVDTYSYEQYF
TRBV5-8	TRBJ2-7	TRBD1	NA	TGTGCCAGCAGCCCTCGGAGACAGGGGCTCTACGAGCAGTACTTC	CASSPRRQGLYEQYF
TRBV2	TRBJ2-2	TRBD1	NA	TGTGCCAGCAGTGGACAGGGCGTCGGGGAGCTGTTTTTT	CASSGQGVGELFF
TRBV7-9	TRBJ2-7	TRBD1	NA	TGTGCCAGCAGCCCGCCGACCTGGACAGGGCATTTCTACGAGCAGTACTTC	CASSPPTWTGHFYEQYF
TRBV5-6	TRBJ1-2	TRBD1	NA	TGTGCCAGCAGCCGCAGCGACAGGGTCAATAGCTATGGCTACACCTTC	CASSRSDRVNSYGYTF